This TCR beta chain was identified in a study of shared clonotypes between healthy human individuals. Across the study: Donor ages ranged 18 to 49 years: a couple of women, a few men.

Some clones are missing from TCRdb's copy, which holds only in-frame ones; the method was immunoSEQ multiplex PCR. The sample yields around 2.5 million clones, 93% seen once. All donors were healthy HIV-negative adults lacking recent acute infections or vaccinations. The V gene's germline CDR1 is SGHAT and CDR2 FQNNGV. J gave up 4 bases and V 5 bases, and 7 bases lay outside the gene matches. The CDR3 spans 17 residues. This receptor was identified in a man aged 18 to 29 in good health. Some clones in this sample may be carry-over from other donors' samples. J is TRBJ2-1 and V is TRBV11-2; TRBD2 matches 14 bases. The sequenced sample was naive CD4+ T cells from PBMCs. Specified subset: CD45RA+ positively selected. This CDR3 is CASSPIRLAGGYNEQFF. As DNA, the CDR3 is TGTGCCAGCAGCCCAATCCGACTAGCGGGAGGGTACAATGAGCAGTTCTTC.